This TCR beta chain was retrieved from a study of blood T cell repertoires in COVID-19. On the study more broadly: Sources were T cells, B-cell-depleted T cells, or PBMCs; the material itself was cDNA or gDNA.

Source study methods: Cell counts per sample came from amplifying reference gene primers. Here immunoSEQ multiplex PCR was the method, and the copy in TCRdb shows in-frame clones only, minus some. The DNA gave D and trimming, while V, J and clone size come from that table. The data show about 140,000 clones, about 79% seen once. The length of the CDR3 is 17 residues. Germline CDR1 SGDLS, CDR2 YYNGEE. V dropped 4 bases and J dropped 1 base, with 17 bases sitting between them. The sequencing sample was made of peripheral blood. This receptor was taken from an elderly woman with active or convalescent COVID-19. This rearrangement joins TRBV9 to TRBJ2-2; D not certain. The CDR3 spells CASSPRELRLNTGELFF. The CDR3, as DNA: TGTGCCAGCAGCCCCCGTGAGCTAAGACTGAACACCGGGGAGCTGTTTTTT. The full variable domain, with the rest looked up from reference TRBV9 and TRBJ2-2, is DSGVTQTPKHLITATGQRVTLRCSPRSGDLSVYWYQQSLDQGLQFLIQYYNGEERAKGNILERFSAQQFPDLHSELNLSSLELGDSALYFCASSPRELRLNTGELFFGEGSRLTVL.